Listed below are T cell receptor beta chains from one sample, sequenced in a study of glioma-infiltrating T cells. TCRdb ran MiXCR on the multiplex PCR reads and lists one entry per CDR3 protein. In the table there are approximately 190,000 distinct CDR3 sequences, around 30% of which are singletons. The sequencing input was glioma tissue, nonneoplastic brain tissue, or PBMCs (not recorded which). Receptors originate from a human donor with low-grade glioma or glioblastoma, undergoing nonglioma brain surgery, or in good health (not recorded which). Both conserved end residues are part of each CDR3. A D gene is named only where the DNA matches it firmly. Size is omitted from some rows. Given values are once, few, many or a class for expanded clones.

abundance | d_gene | j_gene | v_gene | CDR3nt | CDR3aa
NA | NA | TRBJ2-1 | TRBV19 | TGTGCCAGTAGTAGGAGTAATTGGGGCACCTACAATGAGCAGTTCTTC | CASSRSNWGTYNEQFF
few | TRBD2 | TRBJ2-2 | TRBV29-1 | TGCAGCGCCGGAGGGCGGTCTAGCGGGAGGCTAGACACCGGGGAGCTGTTTTTT | CSAGGRSSGRLDTGELFF
many | TRBD1 | TRBJ1-6 | TRBV27 | TGTGCCAGCAGTTTTAGGGGGCCTAATTCACCCCTCCACTTT | CASSFRGPNSPLHF
many | NA | TRBJ2-3 | TRBV20-1 | TGCAGTGCTAGAGAGACGGGACGGAGCACAGATACGCAGTATTTT | CSARETGRSTDTQYF
few | TRBD2 | TRBJ2-1 | TRBV18 | TGTGCCAGCTCACCTTATGTGACAGGGACTAGCACCTTGAACTCCTACAATGAGCAGTTCTTC | CASSPYVTGTSTLNSYNEQFF
many | NA | TRBJ2-5 | TRBV7-2 | TGTGCCAGCAGCTTGGCTACACAAGAGACCCAGTACTTC | CASSLATQETQYF
NA | NA | TRBJ1-1 | TRBV6-1 | TGTGCCAGCAGTAGGACATGCACCCTAGCCTTGAACACTGAAGCCTTCTTT | CASSRTCTLALNTEAFF
NA | NA | TRBJ1-4 | TRBV10-3 | TGTGCCATCAGTCCCGGGACGGGAAATGAAAAACTGTTTTTT | CAISPGTGNEKLFF
NA | NA | TRBJ1-3 | TRBV6-1 | TGTGCCAGCAGGGGGCGGGGAGAGCAAAACTCTGGAAACACCATATATTTT | CASRGRGEQNSGNTIYF
NA | TRBD2 | TRBJ2-3 | TRBV5-1 | TGCGCCAGCCGACTAGCGGGAGGGCCGAATACGCAGTATTTT | CASRLAGGPNTQYF
NA | TRBD1 | TRBJ2-7 | TRBV6-2/TRBV6-3 | TGTGCCAGCAGGACAAGGGCAGGGGGAAACAATGAGCAGTACTTC | CASRTRAGGNNEQYF
many | NA | TRBJ2-3 | TRBV7-2 | TGTGCCAGCAGCCGACTTACAGATACGCAGTATTTT | CASSRLTDTQYF
NA | TRBD2 | TRBJ2-1 | TRBV27 | TGTGCCAGCAGTTATCCCATAGCGGGAGGGTGGAATGAGCAGTTCTTC | CASSYPIAGGWNEQFF
once | NA | TRBJ2-5 | TRBV7-6 | TGTGCCAGCACCTCAGGGGACCAAGAGACCCCGTACTTC | CASTSGDQETPYF
NA | NA | TRBJ1-2 | TRBV6-1 | TGTGCCAGCGGGAAAGCTAACTATGGCGACACCTTC | CASGKANYGDTF
many | TRBD2 | TRBJ2-7 | TRBV25-1 | TGTGCCAGCCGCACTAGCGGGAGAGTAAACAAGCAGTACTTC | CASRTSGRVNKQYF
NA | NA | TRBJ2-1 | TRBV6-6 | TGTGCCATCAGTGATGGGGGCGAGAAAAGGTCCTACAATGAGCAGTCCTTC | CAISDGGEKRSYNEQSF
NA | NA | TRBJ1-6 | TRBV6-6 | TGTGCCAGCAGTTACGGTCAGGTTATCATCACGCCCCTCCACTTT | CASSYGQVIITPLHF
many | NA | TRBJ2-3 | TRBV6-2/TRBV6-3 | TGTGCCAGCAGCCTCGGACTAACCTTTACAGATACGCAGTATTTT | CASSLGLTFTDTQYF
many | NA | TRBJ1-2 | TRBV28 | TGTGCCAGCAGTTTAGGGGGGTATAGTAACTATGGCTACACCTTC | CASSLGGYSNYGYTF
NA | NA | TRBJ2-5 | TRBV9 | TGTGCCAGCAGCTTTAGACCCGGTACCAAGTTAGAGGAGACCCAGTACTTC | CASSFRPGTKLEETQYF
many | TRBD1 | TRBJ2-3 | TRBV7-8 | TGTGCCAGCAGCTCTTGGAGACAGGGGGCGAGCGATACGCAGTATTTT | CASSSWRQGASDTQYF
NA | NA | TRBJ2-5 | TRBV3-1 | TGTGCCAGCACGTCCGGGGCCGTATCGGGGACCCAGTACTTC | CASTSGAVSGTQYF
few | TRBD2 | TRBJ2-5 | TRBV12-3/TRBV12-4 | TGTGCCAGCAGTTTCCAACTAGCGGGAGATGGGGAGACCCAGTACTTC | CASSFQLAGDGETQYF
many | TRBD2 | TRBJ2-1 | TRBV7-2 | TGTGCCAGCAGCCCTAGCGGGATGTACAATGAGCAGTTCTTC | CASSPSGMYNEQFF
few | NA | TRBJ1-2 | TRBV30 | TGTGCCTGGAAATCGGCGGGGCTAAGCAGCAGCGGCTACACCTTC | CAWKSAGLSSSGYTF
few | TRBD1 | TRBJ1-3 | TRBV10-3 | TGTGCCATCAAGATGGACAGGGGGCCTGGAAACACCATATATTTT | CAIKMDRGPGNTIYF
NA | TRBD1 | TRBJ2-7 | TRBV27 | TGTGCCAGCAGTTTGTACAGGACAGGGGGCTTC | CASSLYRTGGF
many | NA | TRBJ2-5 | TRBV18 | TGTGCCAGCTCACCACTTGTGGACAGACGACAAGAGACCCAGTACTTC | CASSPLVDRRQETQYF
NA | TRBD2 | TRBJ2-7 | TRBV29-1 | TGCAGCGTTGAAGAGGGGACTAGCGGGAACTACGAGCAGTACTTC | CSVEEGTSGNYEQYF
many | NA | TRBJ1-3 | TRBV7-6 | TGTGCCAGCAGCTTAGCACCAACCCAGGGCGCTGGAAACACCATATATTTT | CASSLAPTQGAGNTIYF
NA | TRBD2 | TRBJ2-1 | TRBV9 | TGTGCCAGCAGCGCACAGTCCCCCCTCGGCGGGAGGCTCCCTGAGCAGTTCTTC | CASSAQSPLGGRLPEQFF
few | NA | TRBJ2-5 | TRBV19 | TGTGCCAGTAGTGACCAGGTGTGGGAGACCCAGTACTTC | CASSDQVWETQYF
few | TRBD1 | TRBJ1-5 | TRBV19 | TGTGCCAGTACCCCCAGGGGGGACAGGGGTCAGCCCCAGCATTTT | CASTPRGDRGQPQHF
once | TRBD1 | TRBJ2-5 | TRBV27 | TGTGCCAGCAGGCCGGGACAGATCCAAGAGACCCAGTACTTC | CASRPGQIQETQYF
few | NA | TRBJ1-5 | TRBV29-1 | TGCAGCGTTGATTTTTGTGATGGTAGCAATCAGCCCCAGCATTTT | CSVDFCDGSNQPQHF
many | NA | TRBJ2-7 | TRBV20-1 | TGCAGTGCTAGAGGGCCAGGGGAATACGAGCAGTACTTC | CSARGPGEYEQYF
many | NA | TRBJ2-7 | TRBV7-6 | TGTGCCAGCAGCTTAAGCAGGGGTCCCTACGAGCAGTACTTC | CASSLSRGPYEQYF
many | TRBD2 | TRBJ2-1 | TRBV6-2/TRBV6-3 | TGTGCCAGCACCCTCCCAAGACTAGCGGGCTATCGTGAGCAGTTCTTC | CASTLPRLAGYREQFF
many | NA | TRBJ2-2 | TRBV28 | TGTGCCAGCAGTTTGCCTGGCTTCGACACCGGGGAGCTGTTTTTT | CASSLPGFDTGELFF
few | TRBD2 | TRBJ2-3 | TRBV12-5 | TGTGCTAGTGGCCCCGGGACTAGCGGGCTCACAGATACGCAGTATTTT | CASGPGTSGLTDTQYF
many | TRBD1 | TRBJ1-5 | TRBV20-1 | TGCAGTGCTAGAGTCAGGGGGCGAGGCGGCAATCAGCCCCAGCATTTT | CSARVRGRGGNQPQHF
many | NA | TRBJ1-5 | TRBV18 | TGTGCCAGCTCATCATCCGAGGGCAGGAGCCAGCCCCAGCATTTT | CASSSSEGRSQPQHF
few | NA | TRBJ2-3 | TRBV19 | TGTGCCAGTAGTATAGGAGAGACCTTAGATACGCAGTATTTT | CASSIGETLDTQYF
few | NA | TRBJ2-5 | TRBV5-1 | TGCGCCAGCAGCCCCGGACGCACCTCTCAAGAGACCCAGTACTTC | CASSPGRTSQETQYF
many | NA | TRBJ1-6 | TRBV20-1 | TGCAGTGCTAGGCGGGGGAGTGGTAATTCACCCCTCCACTTT | CSARRGSGNSPLHF
many | NA | TRBJ2-7 | TRBV7-2 | TGTGCCAGCAGCTTAAGCTGGTCATCCGAGCAGTACTTC | CASSLSWSSEQYF
many | TRBD2 | TRBJ2-3 | TRBV10-3 | TGTGCCATGGCGAGCGGGATCGTAACTGATACGCAGTATTTT | CAMASGIVTDTQYF
many | TRBD2 | TRBJ2-3 | TRBV20-1 | TGCAGTGCTAGAGCCCCGGGTGCGGGGGTCTTCGGCACAGATACGCAGTATTTT | CSARAPGAGVFGTDTQYF
NA | NA | TRBJ2-5 | TRBV5-4 | TGTGCCAGCAGCGCACCACACCCGGACCCTCCCCAGGAGACCCAGTACTTC | CASSAPHPDPPQETQYF